This section outlines one T cell receptor beta chain sequence together with its context. Under the authors' procedure: Reference gene primer amplification gave estimated nucleated cell counts. Some clones are missing from TCRdb's copy, which holds only in-frame ones; the method was immunoSEQ multiplex PCR. V, J and clone size are those of that table, while D and trimming were read from the DNA. The profile shows about 180,000 clones, approximately 87% of them singletons. These data are taken from a study of blood T cell repertoires in COVID-19. Study-wide context: Acute-phase and convalescent COVID-19 samples originated in the United States, Italy and Spain.

Germline V gives CDR1 MGHRA, CDR2 YSYEKL. The CDR3 totals 14 residues. V lost 1 base to trimming and J lost 1 base, with 8 bases between them. This chain uses TRBV4-1 with TRBJ2-7; tentatively, D is TRBD1 (5 bases). The sequenced material came from peripheral blood. The sequence was collected from a woman between 65 and 79 years old with COVID-19, enrolled during active disease. CDR3 residues: CASSQVAGSYEQYF. DNA of the CDR3: TGCGCCAGCAGCCAAGTGGCAGGGTCCTACGAGCAGTACTTC.